This T cell receptor (beta chain) is drawn from a study of shared clonotypes between healthy human individuals. The CDR3 sequence is 12 residues long. CDR1 and CDR2 (germline): SGHRS, YFSETQ. On this clone itself: Its ends do not fully match the called genes, so a read error is possible.

Libraries were prepared by immunoSEQ multiplex PCR; TCRdb keeps only in-frame clonotypes and omits some of them. The sample includes 2 million to 2.5 million clones, around 93% of them seen just once. The origin of this receptor is a man aged 18-30 years in good health. Some clones in this sample may be carry-over from other donors' samples. Sequences were obtained from naive CD4+ T cells from PBMCs. Stated subset: CD45RA+ positively selected. The rearrangement links TRBV5-1 to TRBJ2-7, with TRBD1 matching over 8 bases. This CDR3 reads CASSSQGARAHF. Here the CDR3 DNA reads TGCGCCAGCAGCTCCCAGGGGGCCCGGGCACACTTC.